This T cell receptor beta chain was captured by sequencing in a study of blood T cells in healthy people across ages. The CDR3 runs 13 residues. From germline, CDR1 is DFQATT and CDR2 SNEGSKA (reference sequence). V was shortened by 6 bases and J by 4 bases, with 15 bases between the two germline ends. PCR was performed a second time for about 7 to 11 cycles using a sample-barcoded 5' primer and a J-beta primer mix. TCRdb itself ran the 5' RACE reads through MiXCR, one entry per CDR3 protein. The data show hundreds of thousands of distinct CDR3 sequences, roughly 31% seen once. This clonotype was counted many times.

This TCR came from an elderly woman in good health. V is TRBV20-1 and J is TRBJ1-2; the D is unclear. Sequenced: blood. CDR3 nucleotide sequence: TGCAGTGCCGCCACGGCAGACCTCTATGGCTACACCTTC. Translated, it gives CSAATADLYGYTF.